This T cell receptor (beta chain) appears in the sequencing data of a study of cytomegalovirus exposure and HLA in healthy donors. Study outcomes and limitations: Differences between HLA loci emerged in a later analysis of TCR association rates, with DRB1 most and HLA-C fewest.

Trimming took 1 base from V and 8 from J, leaving 18 bases between them. Germline CDR1 SGHVS, CDR2 FQNEAQ. This CDR3 is 16 amino acids long. On this clone itself: Its antigen remains unknown.

Vbeta (60) and Jbeta (13) primers were used in the PCR. Some clones are missing from TCRdb's copy, which holds only in-frame ones; the method was immunoSEQ multiplex PCR. Found here are some 95,000 clones, over 70% of them singletons; the top ten hold approximately 7.4%. The clonotype comes from a man aged 50-60 years in good health and CMV-seropositive. The sequenced sample was PBMCs. V gene TRBV7-8 combines with J gene TRBJ2-1; a weak D match, TRBD2 (7 bases). The CDR3 region is CASSLERGGVQDEQFF. The CDR3 region has the DNA TGTGCCAGCAGCTTAGAGAGGGGGGGCGTACAAGATGAGCAGTTCTTC. The complete variable domain, with remaining parts taken from reference TRBV7-8 and TRBJ2-1, reads GAGVSQSPRYKVAKRGQDVALRCDPISGHVSLFWYQQALGQGPEFLTYFQNEAQLDKSGLPSDRFFAERPEGSVSTLKIQRTQQEDSAVYLCASSLERGGVQDEQFFGPGTRLTVL.